Below are 21 T cell receptor beta chains sequenced from a single sample in a study of blood T cell repertoires in COVID-19. This table comes from immunoSEQ multiplex PCR, and its TCRdb copy is limited to in-frame clones, with some not included. The repertoire consists of hundreds of thousands of clones, with roughly 89% occurring once and the leading ten covering around 3.7%. The sequencing sample was made of PBMCs or T cells enriched from blood (not recorded which). The source of these receptors is a woman in her twenties or thirties with acute COVID-19.

The rearrangement links TRBV5-1 to TRBJ2-2, with 7 bases lining up with TRBD1. V shed 4 bases, J shed 0 bases, and the junction held 6 bases outside the gene matches. Germline-derived CDR1 and CDR2 are SGHRS and YFSETQ. CDR3 length equals 16 residues. CDR3 in DNA: TGCGCCAGCAGCCCAGAGGGGACAGCGAACACCGGGGAGCTGTTTTTT. Translation: CASSPEGTANTGELFF.

J is TRBJ1-4 and V is TRBV13; 10 nucleotides match TRBD1. V shed 4 bases and J 1 base; nucleotides not matched to a gene: 3. This CDR3 region has 16 residues. Germline V lookup: CDR1 PRHDT, CDR2 FYEKMQ (reference sequence). Here the CDR3 reads CASSSTGGETNEKLFF. CDR3 sequence (DNA): TGTGCCAGCAGCTCGACAGGGGGCGAAACTAATGAAAAACTGTTTTTT.

The V call is TRBV11-3, the J call TRBJ2-3; 12 nucleotides match TRBD2. This CDR3 is built from 17 residues. Germline values: CDR1 SGHNT, CDR2 YENEEA. The junction had 2 bases not matched to a gene; V was cut back by 1 base and J by 0 bases. The CDR3 loop reads CASSLGLAGASTDTQYF. The CDR3 nucleotides read TGTGCCAGCAGCTTAGGACTAGCGGGGGCTAGCACAGATACGCAGTATTTT.

This rearrangement joins TRBV29-1 to TRBJ1-1, with 8 nucleotides matching TRBD1. V was clipped by 8 bases and J by 10 bases; unmatched bases: 15. CDR1 and CDR2 from the germline V gene are SQVTM and ANQGSEA. The length of the CDR3 is 13 residues. The CDR3 here is CSLNGAGGVGAFF. The CDR3 bases are TGCAGCTTAAATGGGGCAGGGGGCGTTGGAGCTTTCTTT.

This CDR3 reads CASSDRQGAYGYTF. CDR3 nucleotide sequence: TGTGCCAGCAGCGACCGACAGGGAGCGTATGGCTACACCTTC. J is TRBJ1-2 and V is TRBV28, with 7 bases identical to TRBD1. V was clipped by 6 bases and J by 5 bases; unmatched bases: 9. CDR1 is MDHEN and CDR2 is SYDVKM in the germline V gene. The CDR3 is 14 residues long.

This clone was detected a few times. The J gene is TRBJ1-2, the V gene TRBV7-7; no definite D call. Deletions cut 5 bases from V and 2 bases from J, with 21 bases between. This CDR3 spans 17 amino acids. The germline V gene has CDR1 SSHAT and CDR2 FNYEAQ (reference sequence). CDR3 sequence reads: CASSLCVSRKPNYGYTF. The CDR3 DNA follows: TGTGCCAGCAGCCTATGCGTGTCAAGAAAGCCCAACTATGGCTACACCTTC.

This clone appeared a single time. The CDR3, as DNA: TGTGCCAGTAGACAGGGGGACTCAACTAATGAAAAACTGTTTTTT. Translating gives CASRQGDSTNEKLFF. V usage is TRBV19 and J usage is TRBJ1-4, with TRBD1 matching 8 bases. Germline V CDR1 and CDR2: LNHDA, SQIVND (reference sequence). The CDR3 is made up of 15 amino acids. V was clipped by 6 bases and J by 0 bases; unmatched bases: 3.

V usage is TRBV29-1 and J usage is TRBJ2-5; D is perhaps TRBD1 (5 bases). The V gene's germline CDR1 is SQVTM and CDR2 ANQGSEA. The V and J ends lost 5 bases and 2 bases respectively, with 15 bases between them. CDR3 length: 14 amino acids. The CDR3 reads CSVRIVQGQETQYF. As DNA, the CDR3 is TGCAGCGTTAGAATAGTTCAGGGACAAGAGACCCAGTACTTC.

The genes are TRBV5-1 and TRBJ2-7; 14 bases are a match to TRBD2. Germline V gene data show CDR1 as SGHRS and CDR2 as YFSETQ. CDR3 length equals 14 residues. The ends lost 3 bases at V and 5 bases at J; junction bases unmatched: 1. In nucleotides, the CDR3 is TGCGCCAGCAGCTGGGGACTAGCGGGGGACGAGCAGTACTTC. It is translated as CASSWGLAGDEQYF.

This clone turned up a few times. V and J are TRBV18 and TRBJ1-1; a weak D match, TRBD1 (5 bases). This CDR3 is 17 amino acids long. Per the germline V gene, CDR1 is KGHSH and CDR2 is LQKENI. The V end lost 2 bases, the J end lost 0 bases, and 16 bases lay between the germline ends. The chain's CDR3 is CASSPGLPGGMNTEAFF. The CDR3 region has the DNA TGTGCCAGCTCACCAGGACTCCCGGGGGGTATGAACACTGAAGCTTTCTTT.

The gene calls are TRBV7-9 and TRBJ1-2; TRBD1 matches 11 bases. The V gene's germline CDR1 is SEHNR and CDR2 FQNEAQ (reference sequence). The CDR3 runs to 17 residues. The J segment lost 2 bases and the V segment lost 5 bases, leaving 10 bases of the junction unmatched. CDR3: CASSPGTGGFQNYGYTF. The DNA of the CDR3 is TGTGCCAGCAGCCCCGGGACAGGGGGTTTCCAGAACTATGGCTACACCTTC.

The rearrangement uses TRBV2 and TRBJ1-4, with 8 bases fitting TRBD1. The CDR3 spans 15 residues. V shed 6 bases, J shed 8 bases, and the junction held 11 bases outside the gene matches. From germline, CDR1 is SNHLY and CDR2 FYNNEI. CDR3 coding DNA: TGTGCCAGCAGGGAACTTGGGACAGGAGGGGAAAAACTGTTTTTT. It specifies CASRELGTGGEKLFF. The full variable domain, with the rest looked up from reference TRBV2 and TRBJ1-4, is EPEVTQTPSHQVTQMGQEVILRCVPISNHLYFYWYRQILGQKVEFLVSFYNNEISEKSEIFDDQFSVERPDGSNFTLKIRSTKLEDSAMYFCASRELGTGGEKLFFGSGTQLSVL.

This rearrangement joins TRBV28 to TRBJ1-2, with 10 bases that match TRBD1. CDR3 size: 15 residues. The V gene end was trimmed by 6 bases and the J gene end by 5 bases; junction bases not matched to a gene: 9. CDR1 MDHEN and CDR2 SYDVKM come from the germline V gene. The CDR3: CASRHRDRGWYGYTF. CDR3 DNA sequence: TGTGCCAGCAGGCACCGGGACAGGGGTTGGTATGGCTACACCTTC.

A remark on this clone: The same CDR3 is also encoded by other DNA sequences in this sample. The CDR3 nucleotides are TGCGCCAGCAGCCAAGATTCGACAGGGAATCAGCCCCAGCATTTT. This encodes CASSQDSTGNQPQHF. V is TRBV4-3 and J is TRBJ1-5, with 7 bases fitting TRBD1. The V and J ends lost 0 bases and 4 bases, in that order; junction bases with no gene match: 3. The CDR3 runs 15 residues. CDR1 LGHNA and CDR2 YSLEER come from the germline V gene.

This chain joins TRBV27 and TRBJ2-1, with a possible D match to TRBD1 (5 bases). CDR3 length: 14 amino acids. Germline V gene sequence: CDR1 MNHEY, CDR2 SMNVEV (reference sequence). V was pared by 5 bases and J by 8 bases, with 16 bases between. The CDR3 DNA follows: TGTGCCAGCAGTACGTGGGGCCCGTTCGATGAGCAGTTCTTC. The encoded protein is CASSTWGPFDEQFF.

The chain recombines TRBV28 with TRBJ2-6; 7 bases align to TRBD2. Germline values: CDR1 MDHEN, CDR2 SYDVKM. V trimming: 4 bases; J trimming: 3 bases; junction bases outside the gene matches: 6. The CDR3 is made up of 16 amino acids. In DNA form, the CDR3 reads TGTGCCAGCAGTTCCGGGGGGTCTATTGGGGCCAACGTCCTGACTTTC. This codes for CASSSGGSIGANVLTF.

This rearrangement joins TRBV19 to TRBJ1-3; the D is unclear. This CDR3 is built from 17 residues. CDR1 is LNHDA, CDR2 SQIVND, per germline (reference sequence). V was shortened by 7 bases and J by 4 bases, with 23 bases between the two germline ends. The CDR3 sequence is CASTPPGGRPRGNTIYF. CDR3 DNA: TGTGCCAGTACCCCCCCCGGAGGGAGGCCAAGGGGAAACACCATATATTTT.

This clone has a single count. The rearrangement links TRBV5-1 to TRBJ1-1, with D maybe TRBD1 (5 bases). This CDR3 has 14 amino acids. V gave up 4 bases and J gave up 4 bases, with 14 bases separating them. Looked up from germline, CDR1 is SGHRS and CDR2 is YFSETQ. CDR3 nucleotide sequence: TGCGCCAGCAGCAGGGACTTCGGGGGCACTGAAGCTTTCTTT. The encoded protein is CASSRDFGGTEAFF.

The chain joins TRBV19 to TRBJ2-5; the D gene is possibly TRBD2 (6 bases). Trimming removed 1 base at V and 5 bases at J, with 14 bases between. CDR1 is LNHDA, CDR2 SQIVND, per germline (reference sequence). This CDR3 comprises 15 residues. The CDR3 loop reads CASSIGGTVRETQYF. The CDR3 bases are TGTGCCAGTAGTATAGGGGGGACTGTGCGGGAGACCCAGTACTTC.

The genes are TRBV4-1 and TRBJ2-7; 10 bases agree with TRBD1. The CDR3 totals 17 residues. V trimming: 3 bases; J trimming: 4 bases; junction bases outside the gene matches: 12. Germline V CDR1 and CDR2: MGHRA, YSYEKL. The CDR3 region is CASSHIGDRGRGYEQYF. The CDR3, as DNA: TGCGCCAGCAGCCATATAGGGGACAGGGGCCGCGGGTACGAGCAGTACTTC.

The chain carries TRBV30 and TRBJ1-2, with 9 positions matching TRBD1. The trim removed 2 bases at V and 4 bases at J, leaving 11 bases unmatched. This CDR3 has 16 amino acids. CDR1 is GTSNPN, CDR2 SVGIG, per germline (reference sequence). Here the CDR3 DNA reads TGTGCCTGGAGTTCTCCTAGGGACAGGGCTGCCTATGGCTACACCTTC. Protein: CAWSSPRDRAAYGYTF.